This TCR beta chain was captured in a study of vaccination and CD4 T cells after COVID-19. Looking at the study overall: The study drew post-COVID samples a median around 100 days after diagnosis (range 35 to 161). Cultures serving as controls received a peptide pool (CEFX or HIV-1 Nef) or no peptide.

Remarks on this clonotype: Its antigen is unknown.

Sequenced with the Oncomine TCR Beta short-read assay was DNA taken from cultured CD4+ T cells. A single record per CDR3 protein comes from TCRdb applying MiXCR to the PCR reads. The sample holds some 16,000 distinct CDR3 sequences; roughly 45% are singletons and the top ten take approximately 7%. Treatment given: roughly 11-day PBMC culture with coronavirus spike peptide pools or control peptides (ViraFEST assay). For ViraFEST, peptide pools expanded antigen-specific T cells, after which the TCRs were sequenced. This TCR came from a human donor who had recovered from COVID-19. The sample in question was CD4+ T cells from blood, cultured in vitro, obtained after SARS-CoV-2 vaccination.

The CDR3, as DNA: TGTGCCTGGAGCGTAGGAGAGGCTCGAAATGAAAAACTGTTTTTT. Translating it yields CAWSVGEARNEKLFF. The chain recombines TRBV30 with TRBJ1-4; D is unclear. This CDR3 comprises 15 residues. Germline V CDR1 and CDR2: GTSNPN, SVGIG (reference sequence). Trimming cost V 3 bases and J 5 bases, with 16 bases left between them. The complete variable domain, with remaining parts taken from reference TRBV30 and TRBJ1-4, reads SQTIHQWPATLVQPVGSPLSLECTVEGTSNPNLYWYRQAAGRGLQLLFYSVGIGQISSEVPQNLSASRPQDRQFILSSKKLLLSDSGFYLCAWSVGEARNEKLFFGSGTQLSVL.